The 25 T cell receptor beta chains given below trace back to one sample, sequenced in a study of cytomegalovirus exposure and HLA in healthy donors. Assay used: immunoSEQ multiplex PCR; TCRdb lists only in-frame clones, some missing. This sample has 200,000 to 300,000 clones, with roughly 87% found just once. The specimen was PBMCs. These receptors were collected from a man between 18 and 35 years old in good health and CMV-seropositive.

The rearrangement links TRBV28 to TRBJ1-5; D not resolved. Germline lookup yields CDR1 MDHEN and CDR2 SYDVKM. This CDR3 contains 12 residues. Between the trimmed V and J ends, which lost 5 bases and 6 bases, there was a span of 8 bases. The CDR3 loop reads CASSKDGQPQHF. CDR3 in DNA: TGTGCCAGCAGTAAGGACGGTCAGCCCCAGCATTTT.

The gene calls are TRBV19 and TRBJ2-1; 8 bases are a match to TRBD1. This CDR3 has 13 amino acids. CDR1 is LNHDA and CDR2 is SQIVND in the germline V gene (reference sequence). V gave up 6 bases and J gave up 10 bases; unmatched junction bases: 8. CDR3 sequence (DNA): TGTGCCAGTAGGAGACAGGGGAACGAGGAGCAGTTCTTC. It encodes CASRRQGNEEQFF. The full variable domain, with the rest looked up from reference TRBV19 and TRBJ2-1, is DGGITQSPKYLFRKEGQNVTLSCEQNLNHDAMYWYRQDPGQGLRLIYYSQIVNDFQKGDIAEGYSVSREKKESFPLTVTSAQKNPTAFYLCASRRQGNEEQFFGPGTRLTVL.

This clone occurred once. The CDR3 spells CASSPGGAHGYTF. In DNA, the CDR3 is TGTGCCAGCAGCCCAGGGGGCGCCCATGGCTACACCTTC. The chain employs TRBV7-9 and TRBJ1-2; 8 bases are a match to TRBD1. CDR3 size: 13 residues. Looked up from germline, CDR1 is SEHNR and CDR2 is FQNEAQ (reference sequence). V trimming: 5 bases; J trimming: 6 bases; junction bases outside the gene matches: 5.

The rearrangement joins TRBV4-2 to TRBJ2-3; 8 nucleotides align to TRBD1. Losses at the gene ends were 0 bases for V and 3 bases for J; bases not matched to a gene: 5. CDR3 size: 16 residues. Germline CDR1 is LGHNA and CDR2 is YNFKEQ. In DNA form, the CDR3 reads TGTGCCAGCAGCCAAGATTTTTACAGGGGGACAGATACGCAGTATTTT. Amino acid sequence: CASSQDFYRGTDTQYF.

This sequence joins TRBV28 and TRBJ1-2, with 9 nucleotides matching TRBD1. Germline CDR1 and CDR2: MDHEN and SYDVKM. This CDR3 has 14 amino acids. With 3 bases clipped from V and 4 bases from J, the junction kept 3 bases outside the gene matches. The CDR3 sequence is CASSFTGGGYGYTF. CDR3 DNA: TGTGCCAGCAGTTTCACAGGGGGCGGCTATGGCTACACCTTC.

In this sample, this clone turned up a few times. This chain links TRBV5-1 with TRBJ2-1; D is unresolved. Trimming shortened V by 6 bases and J by 0 bases, and 7 bases separated the two germline ends. The CDR3 is 13 residues long. CDR1 and CDR2 from the germline V gene are SGHRS and YFSETQ. CDR3 coding DNA: TGCGCCAGCACCGCCAGCTCCTACAATGAGCAGTTCTTC. It is translated as CASTASSYNEQFF.

The chain combines TRBV5-1 with TRBJ2-1, with 11 bases matching TRBD1. Germline lookup yields CDR1 SGHRS and CDR2 YFSETQ. Unmatched junction bases numbered 5, after V lost 1 base and J lost 5 bases. This CDR3 is built from 16 residues. Here the CDR3 DNA reads TGCGCCAGCAGCTTGTGGGGACAGGGGGTAGACAATGAGCAGTTCTTC. Translating it yields CASSLWGQGVDNEQFF. The complete variable domain, with remaining parts taken from reference TRBV5-1 and TRBJ2-1, reads KAGVTQTPRYLIKTRGQQVTLSCSPISGHRSVSWYQQTPGQGLQFLFEYFSETQRNKGNFPGRFSGRQFSNSRSEMNVSTLELGDSALYLCASSLWGQGVDNEQFFGPGTRLTVL.

CDR3 sequence (DNA): TGTGCCAGCGAAGTGACAGGGGAGGCCTACGAGCAGTACTTC. Translated: CASEVTGEAYEQYF. The V call is TRBV28, the J call TRBJ2-7, with TRBD1 identical over 8 bases. Germline trimming cut 8 bases from V and 2 bases from J; bases unmatched to any gene: 8. Germline V gene sequence: CDR1 MDHEN, CDR2 SYDVKM. CDR3 length: 14 amino acids.

The rearrangement uses TRBV6-1 and TRBJ1-1; D is undetermined. The germline gives CDR1 MNHNS, CDR2 SASEGT. The CDR3 has 13 residues. Trimming left V 3 bases short and J 4 bases short, with 9 bases between. The CDR3 protein is CASSEARGTEAFF. CDR3 nucleotide sequence: TGTGCCAGCAGTGAGGCTCGGGGCACTGAAGCTTTCTTT.

The CDR3 loop is CASSLVLAGVYEQYF. The CDR3 nucleotides are TGTGCCAGCAGCTTAGTCCTAGCGGGAGTCTACGAGCAGTACTTC. The chain has TRBV7-9 and TRBJ2-7; 10 bases align to TRBD2. V shed 1 base, J shed 3 bases, and the junction held 3 bases outside the gene matches. The CDR3 contains 15 residues. From germline, CDR1 is SEHNR and CDR2 FQNEAQ (reference sequence).

The genes are TRBV18 and TRBJ1-1; D might be TRBD1 (5 bases). CDR3 length equals 14 residues. Per the germline V gene, CDR1 is KGHSH and CDR2 is LQKENI. Trimming took off 1 base at V and 0 bases at J, with 6 bases between the two ends. The CDR3 DNA sequence: TGTGCCAGCTCACCACAGGGGTTGAACACTGAAGCTTTCTTT. Its protein product is CASSPQGLNTEAFF.

The J gene is TRBJ2-6, the V gene TRBV7-8; the match to TRBD1 covers 10 bases. Per the germline V gene, CDR1 is SGHVS and CDR2 is FQNEAQ. The CDR3 contains 17 residues. The trim removed 5 bases at V and 0 bases at J, leaving 4 bases unmatched. The CDR3 is CASSPRDRGSGANVLTF. The CDR3 DNA reads TGTGCCAGCAGCCCCCGGGACAGGGGCTCTGGGGCCAACGTCCTGACTTTC. The full variable domain, completed using reference TRBV7-8 and TRBJ2-6, is GAGVSQSPRYKVAKRGQDVALRCDPISGHVSLFWYQQALGQGPEFLTYFQNEAQLDKSGLPSDRFFAERPEGSVSTLKIQRTQQEDSAVYLCASSPRDRGSGANVLTFGAGSRLTVL.

This clone was found once. The rearrangement links TRBV2 to TRBJ2-2; tentatively, D is TRBD2 (7 bases). CDR3 length: 15 amino acids. With 7 bases removed from V and 4 bases from J, the gap between germline ends came to 16 bases. The germline V gene encodes CDR1 SNHLY and CDR2 FYNNEI. The CDR3 region has the DNA TGTGCCAGCAAGACAGGACTAGGCCTCACCGGGGAGCTGTTTTTT. Amino acid sequence: CASKTGLGLTGELFF.

This clone was seen only once. This sequence joins TRBV29-1 and TRBJ2-5; TRBD1 aligns across 10 bases. V lost 6 bases to trimming and J lost 4 bases; unmatched junction nucleotides: 5. In germline, CDR1 is SQVTM, CDR2 ANQGSEA. This CDR3 is 13 amino acids long. In nucleotides, the CDR3 is TGCAGCGTGGACAGGGGGGTAGGAGAGACCCAGTACTTC. Its translation: CSVDRGVGETQYF.

This chain joins TRBV6-5 and TRBJ2-1; a weak D match, TRBD1 (5 bases). Between the trimmed V and J ends, which lost 6 bases and 7 bases, there was a span of 10 bases. This CDR3 region has 12 residues. The germline CDR1 and CDR2 sequences are MNHEY and SVGAGI. This chain's CDR3 is CASRAGLNEQFF. The CDR3 DNA reads as TGTGCCAGCAGGGCAGGGTTAAATGAGCAGTTCTTC.

The rearrangement uses TRBV7-2 and TRBJ2-1, with D possibly being TRBD2 (6 bases). CDR1 is SGHTA, CDR2 FQGNSA, per germline. Trimming removed 3 bases at V and 8 bases at J, with 11 bases between. This CDR3 is built from 13 residues. The CDR3 sequence is CASSFIAEDEQFF. CDR3 sequence (DNA): TGTGCCAGCAGCTTCATAGCGGAGGATGAGCAGTTCTTC.

V and J are TRBV2 and TRBJ1-1, with D tentatively TRBD1 (5 bases). The CDR3 contains 14 residues. Germline V gene sequence: CDR1 SNHLY, CDR2 FYNNEI. Trimming stripped 5 bases from V and 1 base from J, with 11 bases between. CDR3 loop: CASSSQATNTEAFF. The DNA of the CDR3 is TGTGCCAGCAGTTCACAGGCGACGAACACTGAAGCTTTCTTT. Full variable domain (outside the CDR3, taken from reference TRBV2 and TRBJ1-1): EPEVTQTPSHQVTQMGQEVILRCVPISNHLYFYWYRQILGQKVEFLVSFYNNEISEKSEIFDDQFSVERPDGSNFTLKIRSTKLEDSAMYFCASSSQATNTEAFFGQGTRLTVV.

The J gene is TRBJ1-2, the V gene TRBV5-5; TRBD1 agrees at 7 bases. Germline V CDR1 and CDR2: SGHKS, YYEKEE (reference sequence). J was trimmed by 4 bases and V by 2 bases; bases with no gene match: 5. CDR3 length equals 14 residues. The CDR3 reads CASSFSGTVYGYTF. The CDR3 DNA is TGTGCCAGCAGCTTTTCGGGGACAGTCTATGGCTACACCTTC.

V is TRBV14 and J is TRBJ2-1, with D possibly TRBD2 on 5 matching bases. V was clipped by 0 bases and J by 9 bases, with 12 bases between them. CDR1 and CDR2 from the germline V gene are SGHDN and FVKESK. The CDR3 extends over 14 amino acids. The CDR3, as DNA: TGTGCCAGCAGCCAAGAAAATCTGGGGAGTGAGCAGTTCTTC. It codes for CASSQENLGSEQFF.

The chain uses TRBV27 and TRBJ1-5; unclear D gene. The V end lost 8 bases, the J end lost 1 base, and 15 bases lay between the germline ends. This CDR3 spans 15 amino acids. Per the germline V gene, CDR1 is MNHEY and CDR2 is SMNVEV (reference sequence). CDR3 DNA: TGTGCCAGCGCCCCCATCGGTCGGAGCAATCAGCCCCAGCATTTT. The encoded protein is CASAPIGRSNQPQHF.

This rearrangement joins TRBV10-3 to TRBJ1-3; D remains unclear. The CDR3 consists of 13 residues. Per the germline V gene, CDR1 is ENHRY and CDR2 is SYGVKD. V lost 6 bases to trimming and J lost 0 bases, with 6 bases between them. CDR3 loop: CAIRDYSGNTIYF. CDR3 coding DNA: TGTGCCATCAGGGACTACTCTGGAAACACCATATATTTT.

V is TRBV9 and J is TRBJ2-1; 8 bases fit TRBD2. From germline, CDR1 is SGDLS and CDR2 YYNGEE. J gave up 5 bases and V 5 bases, and 9 bases lay outside the gene matches. This CDR3 comprises 15 residues. Here the CDR3 reads CASRESGSRNNEQFF. CDR3 sequence (DNA): TGTGCCAGCAGGGAAAGCGGGAGTAGGAACAATGAGCAGTTCTTC.

This clone has only one observation. This chain joins TRBV27 and TRBJ2-7, with 9 bases that match TRBD2. The CDR3 totals 15 residues. Germline lookup yields CDR1 MNHEY and CDR2 SMNVEV (reference sequence). The junction had 2 bases not matched to a gene; V was cut back by 0 bases and J by 2 bases. CDR3 in amino acids: CASSLSLAGPYEQYF. The DNA for the CDR3 is TGTGCCAGCAGTTTATCGCTAGCGGGACCCTACGAGCAGTACTTC.

This chain uses TRBV16 with TRBJ1-5; D is possibly TRBD1 (6 bases). The CDR3 has 14 amino acids. The V gene lost 2 bases and the J gene lost 3 bases, with 8 bases spanning the gap. Germline V gene data show CDR1 as KGHSY and CDR2 as FQNENV. CDR3: CASSQRTDNQPQHF. CDR3 DNA sequence: TGTGCCAGCAGCCAAAGGACAGACAATCAGCCCCAGCATTTT.

This chain connects TRBV7-9 to TRBJ2-2; 7 nucleotides line up with TRBD1. CDR1 is SEHNR, CDR2 FQNEAQ, per germline (reference sequence). V lost 3 bases and J lost 2; bases outside the gene matches: 9. The CDR3 contains 17 residues. CDR3 bases: TGTGCCAGCAGCTTCCCTAGGGGACAGATAAACACCGGGGAGCTGTTTTTT. This translates into CASSFPRGQINTGELFF.